This TCR beta chain is drawn from a study of blood T cell repertoires in COVID-19. Sequencing was performed with immunoSEQ multiplex PCR; in TCRdb, only in-frame clones are kept and a portion is missing. The profile shows around 250,000 clones, around 87% of them singletons. The V end lost 3 bases, the J end lost 4 bases, and 8 bases lay between the germline ends. Germline V gives CDR1 KGHDR, CDR2 SFDVKD. The CDR3 consists of 14 residues. The J gene is TRBJ1-4, the V gene TRBV24-1; the D gene is possibly TRBD1 (5 bases). The sequencing sample was made of peripheral blood. This TCR came from a woman in her 70s with active or convalescent COVID-19. Here the CDR3 reads CATSDPGNNEKLFF. CDR3 nucleotides: TGTGCCACCAGTGATCCAGGGAATAATGAAAAACTGTTTTTT.